The 11 T cell receptor beta chains given below trace back to one sample, sequenced in a study of blood T cell repertoires in COVID-19. Method: immunoSEQ multiplex PCR; TCRdb's copy keeps in-frame clones and lacks some. Among fewer than 250,000 clones listed, about 90% were seen once. The sample consisted of peripheral blood. The receptors here all came from a woman aged 60-75 years with acute or convalescent COVID-19.

This rearrangement joins TRBV7-6 to TRBJ1-3, with D unclear. V was pared by 4 bases and J by 3 bases, with 7 bases between. CDR1 and CDR2 (germline): SGHVS, FNYEAQ. The CDR3 has 13 residues. CDR3 nucleotide sequence: TGTGCCAGCAGCTACTTTGGTGGAAACACCATATATTTT. This translates into CASSYFGGNTIYF. The entire variable domain, with the rest obtained from reference TRBV7-6 and TRBJ1-3, is as follows: GAGVSQSPRYKVTKRGQDVALRCDPISGHVSLYWYRQALGQGPEFLTYFNYEAQQDKSGLPNDRFSAERPEGSISTLTIQRTEQRDSAMYRCASSYFGGNTIYFGEGSWLTVV.

The J gene is TRBJ2-7, the V gene TRBV7-2, with D possibly matching TRBD2 (7 bases). The germline V gene has CDR1 SGHTA and CDR2 FQGNSA. The V and J ends lost 0 bases and 4 bases respectively, with 13 bases between them. This CDR3 comprises 15 residues. CDR3 DNA: TGTGCCAGCAGCTTAGCCAGGGGAGGGGAGTACGAGCAGTACTTC. It translates to CASSLARGGEYEQYF.

This clone was counted a single time. J is TRBJ1-6 and V is TRBV5-6, with 9 bases lining up with TRBD1. This CDR3 has 16 residues. With 4 bases clipped from V and 3 bases from J, the junction kept 5 bases outside the gene matches. CDR1 and CDR2 (germline): SGHDT, YYEEEE. The CDR3 region has the DNA TGTGCCAGCAGCCTACAGGGGGCCGGCTATAATTCACCCCTCCACTTT. Translation: CASSLQGAGYNSPLHF.

As DNA, the CDR3 is TGTGCCATCGGACAACGCCAAGCCTCTGGAAACACCATATATTTT. It yields the protein CAIGQRQASGNTIYF. This rearrangement joins TRBV10-3 to TRBJ1-3, with D possibly being TRBD1 (5 bases). Germline CDR1 and CDR2: ENHRY and SYGVKD. V dropped 8 bases and J dropped 0 bases, with 14 bases sitting between them. This CDR3 is built from 15 residues.

This clone was counted once. V gene TRBV7-9 combines with J gene TRBJ1-2; a weak D match, TRBD1 (5 bases). CDR1 is SEHNR and CDR2 is FQNEAQ in the germline V gene (reference sequence). This CDR3 spans 15 amino acids. The germline V and J ends were trimmed by 3 bases and 2 bases, with 13 bases remaining between them. CDR3 in amino acids: CASSLSDSPNYGYTF. The CDR3 nucleotides read TGTGCCAGCAGCTTGTCCGACAGCCCAAACTATGGCTACACCTTC.

This chain joins TRBV5-4 and TRBJ2-5; 8 bases line up with TRBD2. The CDR3 spans 15 residues. J lost 4 bases, V lost 0 bases, and 5 bases had no gene match. The germline CDR1 and CDR2 sequences are SGHNT and YYREEE (reference sequence). For the CDR3, the DNA is TGTGCCAGCAGCTTGGCGGGGGGGCTTAGAGAGACCCAGTACTTC. This sequence encodes CASSLAGGLRETQYF.

There are a few counts of this clone. This specimen includes other DNA sequences encoding the same CDR3. The chain couples TRBV7-2 to TRBJ1-5, with 8 bases aligning to TRBD1. This CDR3 is 13 amino acids long. The ends lost 6 bases at V and 6 bases at J; junction bases unmatched: 4. The germline V gene encodes CDR1 SGHTA and CDR2 FQGNSA. The CDR3 DNA reads TGTGCCAGCAGTTCCGACAGGGGTCAGCCCCAGCATTTT. Translated, it gives CASSSDRGQPQHF.

V is TRBV21-1 and J is TRBJ2-5; the table calls TRBD1, which could not be checked here. TRBV21-1 is a documented pseudogene. CDR3 size: 18 residues. The CDR3 protein is CASSNTGLQDSLQETQYF. CDR3 nucleotide sequence: TGTGCCAGCAGCAATACGGGTCTTCAGGACAGTCTACAAGAGACCCAGTACTTC.

The V gene is TRBV5-1, the J gene TRBJ1-1; possible D gene TRBD1, 5 bases. This CDR3 contains 14 residues. Trimming took off 2 bases at V and 2 bases at J, with 10 bases between the two ends. CDR1 SGHRS and CDR2 YFSETQ come from the germline V gene. The CDR3 region has the DNA TGCGCCAGCAGCTTTCAGGGTTTTAACACTGAAGCTTTCTTT. This codes for CASSFQGFNTEAFF.

V gene TRBV7-9 combines with J gene TRBJ2-5; possibly TRBD2 for D (5 bases). V was pared by 1 base and J by 5 bases, with 11 bases between. Germline V CDR1 and CDR2: SEHNR, FQNEAQ (reference sequence). The CDR3 contains 14 residues. CDR3 nucleotide sequence: TGTGCCAGCAGCTTAGGTGTTAGCGTGGAGACCCAGTACTTC. The encoded protein is CASSLGVSVETQYF.

In DNA, the CDR3 is TGTGCCAGCAGCCCAATAGGGGGTTTGGACAGGGTCAACACTGAAGCTTTCTTT. Translating gives CASSPIGGLDRVNTEAFF. The V gene is TRBV11-2, the J gene TRBJ1-1, with 8 bases that match TRBD1. Germline values: CDR1 SGHAT, CDR2 FQNNGV. The CDR3 length is 18 residues. Unmatched junction bases numbered 16, after V lost 5 bases and J lost 2 bases.